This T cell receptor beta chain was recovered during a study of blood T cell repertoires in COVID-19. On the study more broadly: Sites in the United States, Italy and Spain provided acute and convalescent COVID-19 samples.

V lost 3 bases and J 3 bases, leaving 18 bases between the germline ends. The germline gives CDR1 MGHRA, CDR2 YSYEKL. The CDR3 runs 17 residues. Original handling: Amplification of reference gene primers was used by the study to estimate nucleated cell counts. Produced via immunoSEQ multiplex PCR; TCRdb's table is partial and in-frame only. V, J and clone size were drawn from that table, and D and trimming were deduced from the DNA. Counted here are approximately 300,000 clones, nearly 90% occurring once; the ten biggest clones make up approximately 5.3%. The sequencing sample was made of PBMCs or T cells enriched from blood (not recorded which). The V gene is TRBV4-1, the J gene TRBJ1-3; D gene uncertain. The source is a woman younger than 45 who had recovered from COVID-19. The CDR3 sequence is CASSQALGRMSGNTIYF. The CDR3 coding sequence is TGCGCCAGCAGCCAGGCCTTAGGGAGAATGAGTGGAAACACCATATATTTT.